This T cell receptor beta chain was identified during a study of blood T cell repertoires in COVID-19. Study background: Sites in the United States, Italy and Spain provided acute and convalescent COVID-19 samples.

Authors' methods: Reference gene primer amplification gave estimated nucleated cell counts. Using immunoSEQ multiplex PCR, the repertoire was profiled, and TCRdb retains in-frame clones only, with some absent. The DNA was the basis for D and trimming; V, J and clone size are from that table. The top ten clones hold 3.5% to 4% of a sample with some 340,000 clones, 85% of them seen once. The CDR3 contains 17 residues. CDR1 SGHAT and CDR2 FQNNGV come from the germline V gene. The V and J ends lost 5 bases and 4 bases, in that order; junction bases with no gene match: 12. The origin of this receptor is a woman aged 18-29 years with acute or convalescent COVID-19. This chain joins TRBV11-2 and TRBJ2-1; 9 nucleotides align to TRBD2. Sequencing was carried out using peripheral blood. The CDR3 bases are TGTGCCAGCAGCATGACTAGCGGATCGATTTCTTACAATGAGCAGTTCTTC. Translating gives CASSMTSGSISYNEQFF.